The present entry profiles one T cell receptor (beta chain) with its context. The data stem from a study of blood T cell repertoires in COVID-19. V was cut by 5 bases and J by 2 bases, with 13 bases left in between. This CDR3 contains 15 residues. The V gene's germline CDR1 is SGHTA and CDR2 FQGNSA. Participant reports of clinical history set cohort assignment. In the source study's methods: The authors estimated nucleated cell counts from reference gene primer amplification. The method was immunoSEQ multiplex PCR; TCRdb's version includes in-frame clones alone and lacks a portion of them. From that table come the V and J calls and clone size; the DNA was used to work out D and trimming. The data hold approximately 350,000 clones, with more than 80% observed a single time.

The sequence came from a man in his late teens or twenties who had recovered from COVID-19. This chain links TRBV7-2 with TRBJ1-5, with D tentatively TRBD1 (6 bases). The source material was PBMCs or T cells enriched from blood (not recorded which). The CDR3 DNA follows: TGTGCCAGCAGCAAGCTACAGGGAGGCAATCAGCCCCAGCATTTT. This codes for CASSKLQGGNQPQHF.